This entry lists 30 T cell receptor beta chains sequenced from one sample in a study of CD4 T cell repertoires in COVID-19. Generated by immunoSEQ multiplex PCR, the TCRdb table keeps only in-frame clones and is missing some. The sample has fewer than 100,000 clones, roughly 85% seen once. Sequenced here: CD4+ T cells from peripheral blood, sampled after recovery from COVID-19. Receptors originate from a human donor who had COVID-19.

J is TRBJ2-5 and V is TRBV28; the match to TRBD1 covers 10 bases. CDR3 length: 15 amino acids. V dropped 4 bases and J dropped 5; count of bases not matched to a gene: 7. From germline, CDR1 is MDHEN and CDR2 SYDVKM. The CDR3 sequence is CASSSPGQGKETQYF. In DNA, the CDR3 is TGTGCCAGCAGTTCTCCGGGACAGGGGAAGGAGACCCAGTACTTC. Drawing the rest from reference TRBV28 and TRBJ2-5, the complete variable domain is DVKVTQSSRYLVKRTGEKVFLECVQDMDHENMFWYRQDPGLGLRLIYFSYDVKMKEKGDIPEGYSVSREKKERFSLILESASTNQTSMYLCASSSPGQGKETQYFGPGTRLLVL.

The chain combines TRBV2 with TRBJ1-1; a possible D gene is TRBD1 (5 bases). CDR1 and CDR2 from the germline V gene are SNHLY and FYNNEI. CDR3 length: 15 residues. The V gene lost 6 bases and the J gene lost 1 base, with 15 bases spanning the gap. The CDR3 sequence is CASSPSGIKNTEAFF. CDR3 bases: TGTGCCAGCAGCCCCTCAGGGATTAAGAACACTGAAGCTTTCTTT.

The V gene is TRBV7-9, the J gene TRBJ2-7; D may be TRBD2 (6 bases). This CDR3 has 14 amino acids. V lost 5 bases and J lost 4, with 15 bases in between. Germline V lookup: CDR1 SEHNR, CDR2 FQNEAQ (reference sequence). The CDR3 loop reads CASSLSTGLYEQYF. The CDR3 DNA reads as TGTGCCAGCAGCCTCTCGACTGGACTATACGAGCAGTACTTC.

This chain connects TRBV10-3 to TRBJ2-3, with D perhaps TRBD1 (5 bases). Per germline, CDR1 ENHRY and CDR2 SYGVKD. The CDR3 extends over 13 amino acids. Deletions cut 6 bases from V and 2 bases from J, with 9 bases between. The CDR3 DNA is TGTGCCATCAGGATACAGGTCACAGATACGCAGTATTTT. Its protein is CAIRIQVTDTQYF.

The chain combines TRBV2 with TRBJ2-1; a weak D match, TRBD2 (6 bases). CDR1 SNHLY and CDR2 FYNNEI come from the germline V gene. The CDR3 is made up of 14 amino acids. Trimming removed 5 bases from V and 9 bases from J, with 17 bases in between. CDR3 in DNA: TGTGCCAGCAGTTCTGACCGACTAGTTAGTGAGCAGTTCTTC. Translation gives CASSSDRLVSEQFF.

The chain links TRBV7-2 to TRBJ1-5; maybe TRBD1 (5 bases). The CDR3 runs 15 residues. Deletions cut 1 base from V and 5 bases from J, with 12 bases between. Germline CDR1 SGHTA, CDR2 FQGNSA. CDR3 coding DNA: TGTGCCAGCAGCTTAGACTTCCGGGGGTATCAGCCCCAGCATTTT. It codes for CASSLDFRGYQPQHF.

A single count supports this clone. V and J are TRBV11-2 and TRBJ1-1; D remains ambiguous. V shed 0 bases and J shed 11 bases, with 16 bases lying between them. CDR3 length: 14 amino acids. Germline loops: CDR1 SGHAT, CDR2 FQNNGV. The CDR3 loop is CASSLDRGAHGAFF. CDR3 coding DNA: TGTGCCAGCAGCTTAGATCGAGGTGCACATGGGGCTTTCTTT.

The chain links TRBV24-1 to TRBJ2-1; 14 bases map to TRBD2. This CDR3 spans 19 amino acids. After removal of 4 bases from V and 7 bases from J, the junction contained 14 bases not matched to a gene. Germline values: CDR1 KGHDR, CDR2 SFDVKD. Written as DNA, the CDR3 is TGTGCCACCAGTGAGGGGGGACTAGCGGGAGTGGCCTCTAAAAATGAGCAGTTCTTC. This codes for CATSEGGLAGVASKNEQFF.

V and J are TRBV6-5 and TRBJ2-2; 10 nucleotides line up with TRBD2. CDR1 and CDR2 (germline): MNHEY, SVGAGI. V lost 10 bases and J lost 4; bases outside the gene matches: 9. CDR3 size: 15 residues. As DNA, the CDR3 is TGTGCCACCCGGACTAGCGGAGACGGCACCGGGGAGCTGTTTTTT. Its protein product is CATRTSGDGTGELFF.

This rearrangement joins TRBV21-1 to TRBJ2-3. TRBV21-1 is described as a pseudogene. This CDR3 is 10 amino acids long. The CDR3, as DNA: TGTGCCGGCAGAGCAGATACGCAGTATTTT. Translation gives CAGRADTQYF.

This clone was recorded only once. The chain has TRBV20-1 and TRBJ2-3; D uncertain. Trimming took 3 bases from V and 4 from J, leaving 8 bases between them. Per germline, CDR1 DFQATT and CDR2 SNEGSKA (reference sequence). The CDR3 is 12 amino acids. The CDR3 protein is CSASSGADTQYF. The CDR3 DNA follows: TGCAGTGCTAGTTCGGGTGCAGATACGCAGTATTTT.

CDR3 sequence: CTSSQRIREGNEQFF. Here the CDR3 DNA reads TGCACCAGCAGCCAGAGGATACGGGAGGGCAATGAGCAGTTCTTC. This chain connects TRBV1 to TRBJ2-1; TRBD2 is the table's D call, not checked against the DNA. TRBV1 is a known pseudogene. The CDR3 runs to 15 residues.

This chain links TRBV5-4 with TRBJ2-5; D remains unclear. V lost 2 bases and J lost 4, with 9 bases in between. The CDR3 is made up of 13 amino acids. Germline values: CDR1 SGHNT, CDR2 YYREEE (reference sequence). For the CDR3, the DNA is TGTGCCAGCAGCTTTGTACCGGCAGAGACCCAGTACTTC. Residues: CASSFVPAETQYF.

The chain couples TRBV15 to TRBJ2-7; 7 bases align to TRBD1. The V and J ends lost 1 base and 3 bases, in that order; junction bases with no gene match: 3. The germline V gene has CDR1 LNHNV and CDR2 YYDKDF (reference sequence). The CDR3 is made up of 14 amino acids. CDR3 amino acids: CATSRVRDSYEQYF. For the CDR3, the DNA is TGTGCCACCAGCAGAGTACGGGACAGCTACGAGCAGTACTTC.

The rearrangement links TRBV27 to TRBJ2-6; 11 bases agree with TRBD1. CDR1 is MNHEY and CDR2 is SMNVEV in the germline V gene (reference sequence). The CDR3 runs 21 residues. V lost 3 bases to trimming and J lost 1 base; unmatched junction nucleotides: 14. This CDR3 reads CASSFDQSTGTGGSGANVLTF. The CDR3, as DNA: TGTGCCAGCAGTTTCGATCAATCAACCGGGACAGGGGGGTCTGGGGCCAACGTCCTGACTTTC.

This rearrangement joins TRBV7-3 to TRBJ2-5; 11 nucleotides align to TRBD1. Trimming at V came to 0 bases and at J to 4 bases, leaving 4 bases not matched to a gene. This CDR3 comprises 16 residues. Germline CDR1 is SGHTA and CDR2 is FQGTGA. The CDR3 region is CASSLTGQGGPETQYF. The CDR3 DNA is TGTGCCAGCAGCTTAACGGGACAGGGGGGACCAGAGACCCAGTACTTC.

This chain joins TRBV5-1 and TRBJ2-2; D possibly uses TRBD1 or TRBD2 (5 bases each). The germline CDR1 and CDR2 sequences are SGHRS and YFSETQ. V lost 3 bases, J lost 2 bases, and 17 bases lay in between. This CDR3 spans 17 amino acids. CDR3 in amino acids: CASSSTPGPQNTGELFF. The DNA for the CDR3 is TGCGCCAGCAGCTCCACTCCGGGACCTCAAAACACCGGGGAGCTGTTTTTT.

The chain joins TRBV11-2 to TRBJ2-3; 11 bases align to TRBD2. With V trimmed by 4 bases and J by 3 bases, 6 bases remained unmatched. In germline, CDR1 is SGHAT, CDR2 FQNNGV. The CDR3 totals 16 residues. DNA for the CDR3: TGTGCCAGCAGCTCCCTACTAGCGGGGGTAACAGATACGCAGTATTTT. Amino acids: CASSSLLAGVTDTQYF.

The chain links TRBV5-1 to TRBJ2-1; 15 bases agree with TRBD2. The CDR3 is made up of 19 amino acids. V shed 5 bases, J shed 0 bases, and the junction held 9 bases outside the gene matches. The germline V gene has CDR1 SGHRS and CDR2 YFSETQ. CDR3 region: CASRPGLAGGRSSYNEQFF. For the CDR3, the DNA is TGCGCCAGCAGGCCGGGACTAGCGGGGGGAAGGAGCTCCTACAATGAGCAGTTCTTC.

This clone showed up just once. The chain combines TRBV20-1 with TRBJ2-5, with D possibly being TRBD2 (6 bases). There are 11 residues in the CDR3. Germline lookup yields CDR1 DFQATT and CDR2 SNEGSKA (reference sequence). Trimming pared 5 bases from V and 3 bases from J, leaving 7 bases between. The chain's CDR3 is CSASSEETQYF. Here the CDR3 DNA reads TGCAGTGCTTCTAGCGAAGAGACCCAGTACTTC.

The rearrangement links TRBV12-3 or TRBV12-4 to TRBJ1-3; TRBD1 matches at 7 bases. J was trimmed by 8 bases and V by 3 bases; bases with no gene match: 1. This CDR3 region has 12 residues. CDR3: CASSFTGDTIYF. In DNA, the CDR3 is TGTGCCAGCAGTTTTACAGGGGACACCATATATTTT.

V gene TRBV6-1 combines with J gene TRBJ1-5; TRBD1 agrees at 8 bases. Germline CDR1 and CDR2: MNHNS and SASEGT. The J segment lost 1 base and the V segment lost 3 bases, leaving 2 bases of the junction unmatched. The CDR3 contains 15 residues. The CDR3 region is CASSDRQGSNQPQHF. The CDR3 DNA follows: TGTGCCAGCAGTGATCGACAGGGGAGCAATCAGCCCCAGCATTTT.

The chain couples TRBV19 to TRBJ1-1, with D uncertain. The CDR3 runs 15 residues. Germline V gene sequence: CDR1 LNHDA, CDR2 SQIVND (reference sequence). V was clipped by 7 bases and J by 0 bases, with 15 bases between them. Written as DNA, the CDR3 is TGTGCCAGTATTGTTAGCGGTTTTATGAACACTGAAGCTTTCTTT. It is translated as CASIVSGFMNTEAFF.

The CDR3 DNA reads TGCAGCGTTGAGTTGACAGACCCCGGGCACTACGAGCAGTACTTC. Protein sequence: CSVELTDPGHYEQYF. This chain links TRBV29-1 with TRBJ2-7, with a possible D match to TRBD1 (5 bases). CDR1 is SQVTM and CDR2 is ANQGSEA in the germline V gene. The CDR3 consists of 15 residues. The V end was cut by 3 bases, the J end by 3 bases, with 18 bases between.

This clone occurred once. This chain joins TRBV6-1 and TRBJ1-2, with TRBD1 identical over 9 bases. The ends lost 2 bases at V and 8 bases at J; junction bases unmatched: 9. Germline V gene sequence: CDR1 MNHNS, CDR2 SASEGT. CDR3 length equals 15 residues. CDR3 coding DNA: TGTGCCAGCAGTGAATGGGGGACAGGGACTGCCGGCTACACCTTC. This gives the protein CASSEWGTGTAGYTF.

The chain has TRBV6-1 and TRBJ2-7, with D possibly being TRBD1 or TRBD2 (5 bases each). With 2 bases removed from V and 0 bases from J, the gap between germline ends came to 14 bases. The CDR3 is 16 residues long. CDR1 is MNHNS, CDR2 SASEGT, per germline. The CDR3 is CASSERTGPGSYEQYF. As DNA, the CDR3 is TGTGCCAGCAGTGAAAGGACGGGACCAGGCTCCTACGAGCAGTACTTC.

The chain links TRBV2 to TRBJ2-3; D may be TRBD2 (5 bases). Per germline, CDR1 SNHLY and CDR2 FYNNEI. The CDR3 runs 14 residues. The ends were cut back, 6 bases at V and 2 bases at J, with 12 bases in the middle. CDR3 nucleotide sequence: TGTGCCAGCAGGAAACTAGGTATCACAGATACGCAGTATTTT. This codes for CASRKLGITDTQYF.

The gene calls are TRBV5-6 and TRBJ2-1, with no clear D. V gave up 5 bases and J gave up 9 bases, with 12 bases separating them. The CDR3 sequence is 12 residues long. Germline V gene sequence: CDR1 SGHDT, CDR2 YYEEEE. CDR3 sequence: CASSFGVGEQFF. In DNA, the CDR3 is TGTGCCAGCAGTTTTGGAGTAGGTGAGCAGTTCTTC.

V and J are TRBV12-3 or TRBV12-4 and TRBJ1-2; unclear D gene. This CDR3 is built from 12 residues. V was cut by 8 bases and J by 4 bases, with 11 bases left in between. The CDR3 bases are TGTGCCAGCCGTCTGGAGGGCTATGGCTACACCTTC. Amino acid sequence: CASRLEGYGYTF.

This clone was recorded once. The rearrangement links TRBV2 to TRBJ2-3, with D possibly TRBD1 on 8 matching bases. CDR1 and CDR2 from the germline V gene are SNHLY and FYNNEI. This CDR3 comprises 15 residues. V was cut by 4 bases and J by 4 bases, with 15 bases left in between. CDR3 nucleotide sequence: TGTGCCAGCAGTGTGAACAGGGGGGGATCAGATACGCAGTATTTT. It translates to CASSVNRGGSDTQYF.